This TCR beta chain was recovered during a study of STAT5B mutations in CD4+ large granular lymphocyte leukemia. With 3 bases removed from V and 6 bases from J, the gap between germline ends came to 11 bases. This CDR3 region has 12 residues. CDR1 GTSNPN and CDR2 SVGIG come from the germline V gene (reference sequence). The data were produced by immunoSEQ multiplex PCR, yet TCRdb's version contains in-frame clones alone and is incomplete. This sample has roughly 40,000 clones, with just over 85% found just once. The sample comprised CD4+ T cells from blood buffy coats. The TCR sequence derives from a human donor in good health. The rearrangement uses TRBV30 and TRBJ1-2, with a weak D call TRBD1 (5 bases). The DNA for the CDR3 is TGTGCCTGGAGCGCAGGGAATCATGGCTACACCTTC. It specifies CAWSAGNHGYTF.